This T cell receptor beta chain was identified in a study of a mutant IDH1 vaccine in newly diagnosed glioma. Looking at the study overall: Onset of vaccination occurred 4-6 weeks following radiotherapy alone, or with temozolomide cycles. Receipt of radiotherapy, temozolomide, or both preceded the study, and most received both. Study results and limitations: Changes in the top peripheral T cell clonotypes seemingly had no bearing on pseudoprogression. Altogether, around 93% of patients exhibited vaccine-induced immune responses.

Time point given: week 23, last vaccination. Each dose of the vaccine consisted of 300 ug of mutant IDH1 20-mer peptide, with topical imiquimod. The trim removed 4 bases at V and 4 bases at J, leaving 9 bases unmatched. Germline lookup yields CDR1 SGHRS and CDR2 YFSETQ. This CDR3 has 15 amino acids. Repertoires were generated with immunoSEQ multiplex PCR, while TCRdb's copy carries only in-frame clones and drops some. The sample carries about 43,000 clones, 70% to 85% recorded once. As to this clone: The antigen remains undetermined.

The sequenced sample was PBMCs, obtained from a glioma patient whose treatment included an IDH1 peptide vaccine. This chain connects TRBV5-1 to TRBJ1-1; 8 bases match TRBD1. The origin of this receptor is a woman between 18 and 29 years old with glioma. Some clones in this sample may be carry-over from other donors' samples. This CDR3 is CASSPLAGGGTEAFF. The CDR3 nucleotides are TGCGCCAGCAGCCCCCTGGCAGGGGGCGGCACTGAAGCTTTCTTT.